This T cell receptor beta chain was recorded in a study of early T cells in non-severe SARS-CoV-2 infection. Trimming took off 8 bases at V and 4 bases at J, with 14 bases between the two ends. There are 13 residues in the CDR3. The germline V gene has CDR1 MDHEN and CDR2 SYDVKM. TCRdb re-called the 5' RACE reads with MiXCR, one entry per CDR3 protein. The top ten hold under 15% of the sample, which has about 52,000 distinct CDR3 sequences, 11% seen once. Relative to its sample, this clonotype is medium-sized (0.01 to 0.1%). Specimen: whole blood. J is TRBJ1-1 and V is TRBV28; D may be TRBD1 (6 bases). This TCR derives from an adult who was a healthcare worker with PCR-confirmed SARS-CoV-2 infection or an uninfected control (not recorded which). The CDR3 DNA is TGTGCCAGCTCCCAGGGGAAGGGCACTGAAGCTTTCTTT. It encodes CASSQGKGTEAFF.